This passage covers 5 T cell receptor beta chains from one sample sequenced in a study of shared clonotypes between healthy human individuals. Sequencing used immunoSEQ multiplex PCR; TCRdb keeps in-frame clones, though not all of them. There are 450,000 to 500,000 clones in the sample; over 70% occur only once, and roughly an eighth lies in the top ten. Sample: PBMCs. The receptors here all came from a woman in her thirties or forties in good health. Some clones in this sample may be carry-over from other donors' samples.

The sample holds one count of this clone. Since a far larger clone is one base different, this is likely a read error. This chain joins TRBV30 and TRBJ2-6; a possible D gene is TRBD1 (5 bases). V was clipped by 2 bases and J by 0 bases, with 17 bases between them. This CDR3 region has 18 residues. The germline CDR1 and CDR2 sequences are GTSNPN and SVGIG (reference sequence). CDR3 sequence (DNA): TGTGCCTGGAGTATAGACCAGGGTTCATACTCTGGGGCCAACGTCCTGACTTTC. As protein: CAWSIDQGSYSGANVLTF.

This clone has only a few counts. The chain joins TRBV7-6 to TRBJ2-1, with 8 bases aligning to TRBD1. The V gene's germline CDR1 is SGHVS and CDR2 FNYEAQ. The CDR3 runs 15 residues. The trim removed 4 bases at V and 9 bases at J, leaving 11 bases unmatched. The CDR3 loop is CASSSWTGRLIEQFF. CDR3 nucleotide sequence: TGTGCCAGCAGCTCCTGGACAGGGAGGTTGATTGAGCAGTTCTTC.

The rearrangement links TRBV7-8 to TRBJ1-4; no clear D. This CDR3 contains 16 residues. V lost 5 bases and J 4 bases, leaving 17 bases between the germline ends. The germline gives CDR1 SGHVS, CDR2 FQNEAQ. The DNA of the CDR3 is TGTGCCAGCAGCCCTCCGGGCTGGGGTTATAATGAAAAACTGTTTTTT. Protein: CASSPPGWGYNEKLFF.

This chain links TRBV5-6 with TRBJ2-3; TRBD2 matches at 10 bases. The V gene end was trimmed by 4 bases and the J gene end by 4 bases; junction bases not matched to a gene: 6. The CDR3 has 15 amino acids. Germline V gene data show CDR1 as SGHDT and CDR2 as YYEEEE. CDR3 in DNA: TGTGCCAGCAGCGCACTAGCGGGATTTTCAGATACGCAGTATTTT. Translated: CASSALAGFSDTQYF.

This chain uses TRBV7-6 with TRBJ2-7; D is ambiguous. The V gene's germline CDR1 is SGHVS and CDR2 FNYEAQ. The ends were cut back, 1 base at V and 1 base at J, with 5 bases in the middle. The CDR3 runs to 13 residues. The CDR3 reads CASSLDQSYEQYF. The CDR3 DNA is TGTGCCAGCAGCTTAGACCAGTCCTACGAGCAGTACTTC.